The present T cell receptor beta chain was sequenced within a study of regulatory T cells in long-lasting Graves disease. Regarding the study as a whole: Tissue studied was limited to peripheral blood, excluding thyroid tissue.

Details on this clonotype: What it binds is not known. A far larger clone is just one base off, so this is likely a read error.

Germline V gene lookup returns CDR1 SGHTA and CDR2 FQGNSA. CDR3 length: 16 amino acids. J gave up 10 bases and V 1 base, and 13 bases lay outside the gene matches. Time point in this sample: newly diagnosed GD, antithyroid drugs for less than 3 months. PBMC RNA was the source of the TCR library. In building TCR beta libraries, iRepertoire HTBI primers were used together with Arm-PCR of CDR3 regions. One entry per CDR3 protein, called by TCRdb with MiXCR from the multiplex PCR reads. This sample yields 300,000 to 400,000 distinct CDR3 sequences, of which 15% to 20% are seen a single time; about 38% belongs to the top ten.

The chain uses TRBV7-2 and TRBJ2-1; 7 bases align to TRBD2. The sequence came from a female donor with Graves disease. This sample comprised peripheral blood mononuclear cells (PBMCs), obtained at new diagnosis, from a patient treated with antithyroid drugs. The CDR3 nucleotides read TGTGCCAGCAGCTTAGTTGGCGGGAGCTTCTTCTACGAGCAGTTCTTC. The encoded protein is CASSLVGGSFFYEQFF.